This T cell receptor (beta chain) was sequenced in a study of human T cells and chemical hapten exposure. Study-level information: Slight volume differences across pooled libraries mainly accounted for varying per-sample TCR yields.

This clonotype has ten or more counts. No antigen is known for it. Within the library, unique molecular identifiers were attached to each individual cDNA molecule. Authors' data handling: Individual samples carried between about 23,224 and 750,000 TCRs, with 95,638 as the median. Each CDR3 protein gets one entry after TCRdb re-called the 5' RACE reads with MiXCR. These V and J calls originate from TCRdb's pipeline instead of the authors' own analysis. The sample holds about 140,000 distinct CDR3 sequences, around 4% seen once. It was unfractionated whole blood from which total RNA was extracted. Findings and limits, study-wide: TCRs at high frequency, those above 1 in 1000, did not change with DPC sensitization.

V lost 5 bases to trimming and J lost 3 bases; unmatched junction nucleotides: 9. Germline loops: CDR1 MDHEN, CDR2 SYDVKM. The CDR3 has 17 amino acids. The source of this sequence is a female donor in good health. The gene calls are TRBV28 and TRBJ2-4; 11 nucleotides line up with TRBD2. The CDR3 DNA is TGTGCCAGCAGTCCCGTAGCGGGGGGGGTCAACAAAAACATTCAGTACTTC. Amino acids: CASSPVAGGVNKNIQYF.